This passage covers 5 T cell receptor beta chains from one sample sequenced in a study of blood T cells in healthy people across ages. PCR was performed a second time for roughly 7 to 12 cycles using a sample-barcoded 5' primer and a J-beta primer mix. TCRdb passed the 5' RACE reads through MiXCR, listing each CDR3 protein once. Of around 650,000 distinct CDR3 sequences in the sample, around 38% were seen once. The sample was blood. These receptors were taken from an elderly man in good health.

V gene TRBV4-3 combines with J gene TRBJ1-1; 7 bases agree with TRBD1. This CDR3 comprises 13 residues. V lost 4 bases to trimming and J lost 6 bases; unmatched junction nucleotides: 5. The V gene's germline CDR1 is LGHNA and CDR2 YSLEER. The CDR3, as DNA: TGCGCCAGCAGCCGGGGACAGCCCCCTGAAGCTTTCTTT. Protein: CASSRGQPPEAFF.

Many counts were recorded for this clonotype. DNA for the CDR3: TGTGCCAGCAGTAGCCGGGGACAGGGGTCCTACGAGCAGTACTTC. Translated: CASSSRGQGSYEQYF. The chain couples TRBV6-2 or TRBV6-3 to TRBJ2-7, with TRBD1 matching over 10 bases. Germline V lookup: CDR1 MNHEY, CDR2 SVGEGT. V trimming: 5 bases; J trimming: 1 base; junction bases outside the gene matches: 5. The CDR3 runs 15 residues.

This clonotype was counted only a few times. V usage is TRBV6-2 or TRBV6-3 and J usage is TRBJ2-3; D perhaps matches TRBD2 (6 bases). CDR1 and CDR2 from the germline V gene are MNHEY and SVGEGT. CDR3 size: 20 residues. V lost 2 bases and J 0 bases, leaving 24 bases between the germline ends. This CDR3 is CASSYPVGSGGEPSTDTQYF. Here the CDR3 DNA reads TGTGCCAGCAGTTACCCCGTTGGTAGCGGAGGAGAACCTAGCACAGATACGCAGTATTTT.

J is TRBJ2-1 and V is TRBV4-2; TRBD2 aligns across 8 bases. Germline V gene lookup returns CDR1 LGHNA and CDR2 YNFKEQ. The J segment lost 2 bases and the V segment lost 0 bases, leaving 6 bases of the junction unmatched. The CDR3 runs 17 residues. The CDR3 sequence is CASSQDRGAGAYNEQFF. The CDR3 DNA follows: TGTGCCAGCAGCCAAGATAGGGGAGCGGGGGCCTACAATGAGCAGTTCTTC.

In this sample, this clonotype turned up a few times. CDR3 coding DNA: TGTGCCTGGAGTGTGCAGGGCGGCAATCAGCCCCAGCATTTT. Its protein product is CAWSVQGGNQPQHF. The V call is TRBV30, the J call TRBJ1-5; tentative D call: TRBD1 (5 bases). The CDR3 contains 14 residues. Trimming cost V 0 bases and J 2 bases, with 8 bases left between them. The germline CDR1 and CDR2 sequences are GTSNPN and SVGIG (reference sequence).